These 5 T cell receptor beta chains originate from one sample sequenced in a study of monozygotic twins with inflammatory bowel disease. TCRdb reprocessed the 5' RACE reads, keeping one entry per CDR3 protein, no DNA. The sample holds 440,000 or so distinct CDR3 sequences. Sample: blood. These TCRs come from a human donor with ulcerative colitis or Crohn's disease, or a healthy co-twin of an affected twin (not recorded which).

This chain connects TRBV28 to TRBJ2-5; TCRdb's assignment of TRBD1 cannot be checked, as there is no DNA. The CDR3 contains 16 residues. Germline V gene sequence: CDR1 MDHEN, CDR2 SYDVKM. CDR3: CASSLGTRQDQETQYF.

The rearrangement uses TRBV5-1 and TRBJ2-5; TCRdb's D call of TRBD1 is untestable without DNA. The CDR3 totals 16 residues. Germline values: CDR1 SGHRS, CDR2 YFSETQ. CDR3 region: CASSLEVPAAQETQYF.

The rearrangement uses TRBV9 and TRBJ2-1; without DNA, the TCRdb call of TRBD2 cannot be checked. There are 18 residues in the CDR3. The germline V gene encodes CDR1 SGDLS and CDR2 YYNGEE. Here the CDR3 reads CASSVEGLSQAPAIFEFF. Together with reference TRBV9 and TRBJ2-1, the CDR3 gives the full variable domain: DSGVTQTPKHLITATGQRVTLRCSPRSGDLSVYWYQQSLDQGLQFLIQYYNGEERAKGNILERFSAQQFPDLHSELNLSSLELGDSALYFCASSVEGLSQAPAIFEFFGPGTRLTVL.

The chain recombines TRBV18 with TRBJ1-1. Per the germline V gene, CDR1 is KGHSH and CDR2 is LQKENI. This CDR3 comprises 12 residues. The CDR3 here is CASSPGFTEAFF.

This sequence joins TRBV28 and TRBJ1-1. Germline lookup yields CDR1 MDHEN and CDR2 SYDVKM. The CDR3 consists of 16 residues. This chain's CDR3 is CASSYIVGGGNTEAFF.